Shown below are 24 T cell receptor beta chains from a single sample sequenced in a study of vaccination effects on CD4 cells after COVID-19. Sequencing was performed with immunoSEQ multiplex PCR; in TCRdb, only in-frame clones are kept and a portion is missing. The data contain about 13,000 clones, around 75% of them seen just once; the ten biggest clones take up roughly 33%. These receptors lack a known antigen. Before any sequencing was done, the ViraFEST assay used viral peptide pools to expand antigen-specific CD4+ T cells. CD4+ T cells were isolated after less than 12 days of culture. SARS-CoV-2 infected the person between March and December 2020, as confirmed by PCR. All study participants received two doses of BNT162b2 or mRNA-1273 vaccine. This material consisted of CD4+ T cells from PBMCs cultured with HCoV-NL63 spike peptides, taken after COVID-19 vaccination. These receptors all stem from a human donor who had a prior SARS-CoV-2 infection.

CDR3 in amino acids: CASSLGRVPYEQYF. CDR3 sequence (DNA): TGTGCCAGCAGCTTAGGCAGGGTCCCCTACGAGCAGTACTTC. This chain links TRBV7-2 with TRBJ2-7; D is possibly TRBD1 (5 bases). This CDR3 is built from 14 residues. The germline gives CDR1 SGHTA, CDR2 FQGNSA. The V and J ends lost 1 base and 2 bases respectively, with 9 bases between them. The full variable domain, in which reference TRBV7-2 and TRBJ2-7 provide the parts outside the CDR3, is GAGVSQSPSNKVTEKGKDVELRCDPISGHTALYWYRQSLGQGLEFLIYFQGNSAPDKSGLPSDRFSAERTGGSVSTLTIQRTQQEDSAVYLCASSLGRVPYEQYFGPGTRLTVT.

This chain's CDR3 is CASSSGTSGTQYF. The CDR3 bases are TGTGCCAGCAGTTCGGGGACGTCAGGGACCCAGTACTTC. The chain recombines TRBV12-3 or TRBV12-4 with TRBJ2-5, with D perhaps TRBD1 or TRBD2 (5 bases each). The CDR3 extends over 13 amino acids. V shed 4 bases and J shed 7 bases, with 13 bases lying between them.

V is TRBV4-2 and J is TRBJ2-5, with 13 bases aligning to TRBD2. The junction had 8 bases not matched to a gene; V was cut back by 1 base and J by 3 bases. This CDR3 comprises 18 residues. Germline-derived CDR1 and CDR2 are LGHNA and YNFKEQ. CDR3 DNA: TGTGCCAGCAGCCAAGTTTTACTAGCGGGGGGGCTCGAAGAGACCCAGTACTTC. Protein sequence: CASSQVLLAGGLEETQYF.

The chain joins TRBV29-1 to TRBJ1-1; tentative D call: TRBD1 (6 bases). Germline loops: CDR1 SQVTM, CDR2 ANQGSEA. V was clipped by 6 bases and J by 2 bases, with 13 bases between them. The CDR3 is 13 amino acids. In DNA, the CDR3 is TGCAGCGTGGCCGCCGGGACAAACACTGAAGCTTTCTTT. Translation: CSVAAGTNTEAFF.

The chain couples TRBV16 to TRBJ2-7, with D unresolved. This CDR3 spans 12 amino acids. V lost 0 bases, J lost 4 bases, and 4 bases lay in between. Germline V gene lookup returns CDR1 KGHSY and CDR2 FQNENV. The CDR3, as DNA: TGTGCCAGCAGCCAATCCAATTACGAGCAGTACTTC. The encoded protein is CASSQSNYEQYF.

V and J are TRBV5-1 and TRBJ2-7; possibly TRBD1 for D (6 bases). The germline CDR1 and CDR2 sequences are SGHRS and YFSETQ. The CDR3 runs to 13 residues. Trimming took off 0 bases at V and 5 bases at J, with 9 bases between the two ends. CDR3 in amino acids: CASSLGGDNEQYF. CDR3 DNA sequence: TGCGCCAGCAGCTTGGGAGGGGACAACGAGCAGTACTTC.

The chain joins TRBV18 to TRBJ2-7; D perhaps matches TRBD1 (5 bases). This CDR3 contains 14 residues. Trimming shortened V by 0 bases and J by 1 base, and 7 bases separated the two germline ends. Germline V gene sequence: CDR1 KGHSH, CDR2 LQKENI. This CDR3 is CASSPPGQSYEQYF. CDR3 sequence (DNA): TGTGCCAGCTCACCACCGGGGCAGTCCTACGAGCAGTACTTC. Full variable domain (outside the CDR3, taken from reference TRBV18 and TRBJ2-7): NAGVMQNPRHLVRRRGQEARLRCSPMKGHSHVYWYRQLPEEGLKFMVYLQKENIIDESGMPKERFSAEFPKEGPSILRIQQVVRGDSAAYFCASSPPGQSYEQYFGPGTRLTVT.

This clone was observed a few times. The V gene is TRBV7-9, the J gene TRBJ1-5; perhaps TRBD1 as D (5 bases). CDR1 is SEHNR, CDR2 FQNEAQ, per germline (reference sequence). The CDR3 totals 14 residues. V gave up 3 bases and J gave up 3 bases, with 9 bases separating them. The CDR3 loop is CASSFGGTNQPQHF. CDR3 sequence (DNA): TGTGCCAGCAGCTTTGGGGGTACCAATCAGCCCCAGCATTTT.

The chain has TRBV19 and TRBJ1-5; 8 positions match TRBD1. This CDR3 has 14 amino acids. Germline V gene sequence: CDR1 LNHDA, CDR2 SQIVND (reference sequence). Trimming at V came to 5 bases and at J to 7 bases, leaving 7 bases not matched to a gene. As DNA, the CDR3 is TGTGCCAGTAGTGGACAGGGCGGATGGCAGCCCCAGCATTTT. It specifies CASSGQGGWQPQHF.

The rearrangement joins TRBV28 to TRBJ1-2; TRBD1 is a possible D gene (6 bases). Germline CDR1 MDHEN, CDR2 SYDVKM. The ends were cut back, 3 bases at V and 1 base at J, with 12 bases in the middle. The CDR3 extends over 15 amino acids. Written as DNA, the CDR3 is TGTGCCAGCAGTTTTCCGGGGGGGCTTAACTATGGCTACACCTTC. Translation gives CASSFPGGLNYGYTF.

This chain links TRBV7-2 with TRBJ1-6; TRBD1 matches at 7 bases. The CDR3 is 13 residues long. CDR1 is SGHTA and CDR2 is FQGNSA in the germline V gene. Germline trimming cut 5 bases from V and 14 bases from J; bases unmatched to any gene: 9. The CDR3 protein is CASSATTGPALHF. CDR3 in DNA: TGTGCCAGCAGCGCCACGACAGGGCCGGCCCTCCACTTT.

This clone appeared a few times. The V gene is TRBV11-2, the J gene TRBJ2-2, with TRBD1 matching 11 bases. Germline V gene data show CDR1 as SGHAT and CDR2 as FQNNGV. V shed 5 bases and J 2 bases; nucleotides not matched to a gene: 4. This CDR3 comprises 16 residues. In nucleotides, the CDR3 is TGTGCCAGCAGCCCGAGGACAGGGGGCAACACCGGGGAGCTGTTTTTT. Amino acids: CASSPRTGGNTGELFF. Looking up the rest from reference TRBV11-2 and TRBJ2-2 gives the full variable domain: EAGVAQSPRYKIIEKRQSVAFWCNPISGHATLYWYQQILGQGPKLLIQFQNNGVVDDSQLPKDRFSAERLKGVDSTLKIQPAKLEDSAVYLCASSPRTGGNTGELFFGEGSRLTVL.

This chain joins TRBV5-1 and TRBJ1-2; 8 bases line up with TRBD1. Germline CDR1 reads SGHRS; CDR2 reads YFSETQ. The CDR3 is made up of 15 amino acids. J lost 6 bases, V lost 2 bases, and 9 bases had no gene match. As DNA, the CDR3 is TGCGCCAGCAGCTTTACAGGGGGATCGTCTGATGGCTACACCTTC. Protein product: CASSFTGGSSDGYTF.

The rearrangement joins TRBV3-1 (or the pseudogene TRBV3-2) to TRBJ2-7; 8 bases line up with TRBD2. There are 15 residues in the CDR3. From germline, CDR1 is LGHDT and CDR2 YNNKEL (reference sequence). Germline trimming cut 1 base from V and 6 bases from J; bases unmatched to any gene: 8. The CDR3, as DNA: TGTGCCAGCAGCCAAGGGGGACGGGGGGGCCGCGAGCAGTACTTC. Translation gives CASSQGGRGGREQYF.

This sequence joins TRBV4-1 and TRBJ1-6; D might be TRBD1 (6 bases). V was clipped by 1 base and J by 9 bases, with 19 bases between them. The CDR3 consists of 17 residues. CDR1 is MGHRA and CDR2 is YSYEKL in the germline V gene. The CDR3 spells CASSQAPRGASGSPLHF. The CDR3 region has the DNA TGCGCCAGCAGCCAAGCCCCTCGGGGGGCGTCCGGTTCACCCCTCCACTTT.

CDR3 in DNA: TGTGCCAGTACCCCGGCGGGGGGGGCAGGTGGCTACACCTTC. It encodes CASTPAGGAGGYTF. This chain links TRBV19 with TRBJ1-2; D might be TRBD1 (6 bases). Germline V CDR1 and CDR2: LNHDA, SQIVND (reference sequence). This CDR3 region has 14 residues. V gave up 7 bases and J gave up 7 bases, with 19 bases separating them.

J is TRBJ2-1 and V is TRBV27, with 10 bases fitting TRBD2. CDR3 length: 17 residues. In germline, CDR1 is MNHEY, CDR2 SMNVEV (reference sequence). The J segment lost 3 bases and the V segment lost 5 bases, leaving 10 bases of the junction unmatched. CDR3 sequence (DNA): TGTGCCAGCAGTCTTTCGACTAGCGGGCTGGACTACAATGAGCAGTTCTTC. Translating it yields CASSLSTSGLDYNEQFF.

The chain combines TRBV28 with TRBJ2-1; 10 bases line up with TRBD2. The CDR3 length is 14 residues. Losses at the gene ends were 8 bases for V and 6 bases for J; bases not matched to a gene: 7. Germline V gives CDR1 MDHEN, CDR2 SYDVKM. CDR3 nucleotides: TGTGCCAGCCTCCTAGCGGGAGTGTCCAATGAGCAGTTCTTC. Translated: CASLLAGVSNEQFF.

The chain has TRBV18 and TRBJ2-3; D is unclear. The germline V gene encodes CDR1 KGHSH and CDR2 LQKENI. The V end was cut by 0 bases, the J end by 0 bases, with 10 bases between. This CDR3 is built from 16 residues. Written as DNA, the CDR3 is TGTGCCAGCTCACCACCGAGTTTGTCTAGCACAGATACGCAGTATTTT. Its translation is CASSPPSLSSTDTQYF.

This clone qualifies as medium-sized. The V and J genes are TRBV7-9 and TRBJ1-1; D remains ambiguous. The germline CDR1 and CDR2 sequences are SEHNR and FQNEAQ (reference sequence). CDR3 size: 14 residues. V was clipped by 0 bases and J by 5 bases, with 10 bases between them. The CDR3 nucleotides are TGTGCCAGCAGCTTAGCGGTAGTGGAGACTGAAGCTTTCTTT. Translated, it gives CASSLAVVETEAFF.

The sample holds a few counts of this clone. This chain uses TRBV9 with TRBJ1-6; D unresolved. Trimming removed 5 bases from V and 7 bases from J, with 10 bases in between. Germline-derived CDR1 and CDR2 are SGDLS and YYNGEE. The CDR3 length is 13 residues. CDR3 sequence (DNA): TGTGCCAGCAGGGATAGGGCCAATTCACCCCTCCACTTT. It encodes CASRDRANSPLHF.

This chain uses TRBV9 with TRBJ1-2; TRBD1 might be the D (5 bases). The length of the CDR3 is 12 residues. Germline CDR1 SGDLS, CDR2 YYNGEE. The germline V and J ends were trimmed by 1 base and 8 bases, with 9 bases remaining between them. As DNA, the CDR3 is TGTGCCAGCAGCGTACTTGGGGGAGGCTACACCTTC. Translation gives CASSVLGGGYTF.

The genes are TRBV18 and TRBJ2-7; a possible D gene is TRBD1 (5 bases). The V end was cut by 3 bases, the J end by 1 base, with 10 bases between. CDR1 and CDR2 (germline): KGHSH, LQKENI. The CDR3 length is 14 residues. The CDR3 DNA reads as TGTGCCAGCTCACCCTCAGGGTTATCCTACGAGCAGTACTTC. Its translation: CASSPSGLSYEQYF.

The rearrangement joins TRBV6-6 to TRBJ2-1, with 10 bases that match TRBD1. The CDR3 loop spans 16 amino acids. Germline V gene lookup returns CDR1 MNHNY and CDR2 SVGAGI (reference sequence). The J segment lost 3 bases and the V segment lost 8 bases, leaving 10 bases of the junction unmatched. The CDR3 here is CASGQTGGGIYNEQFF. The DNA of the CDR3 is TGTGCCAGCGGCCAGACAGGGGGCGGGATCTACAATGAGCAGTTCTTC.